This is a list of T cell receptor beta chains from one sample in a study of cytomegalovirus exposure and HLA in healthy donors. The method was immunoSEQ multiplex PCR; TCRdb's version includes in-frame clones alone and lacks a portion of them. The table has 95,000 or so clones, just under 70% seen once. Material for sequencing was PBMCs. The receptors derive from a woman aged 45-65 years in good health and CMV-seropositive. Both conserved end residues are part of each CDR3. The order of the fields is D gene, J gene, V gene, clone size, CDR3 DNA, CDR3 protein. D genes are given only for firm matches. Clone size is given for some rows only: seen once, a few or many times, or a class if the clone is expanded.

-	TRBJ1-2	TRBV19	-	TGTGCCAGTACAACTGGGGCGAATGGCTACACCTTC	CASTTGANGYTF
TRBD2	TRBJ2-1	TRBV18	-	TGTGCCAGCTCACCTTCGGGAGGGTACAATGAGCAGTTCTTC	CASSPSGGYNEQFF
TRBD2	TRBJ2-5	TRBV29-1	-	TGCAGCGTTGAAGTTCTCCCTGAACTAGCGGGAGGGCAAGAGACCCAGTACTTC	CSVEVLPELAGGQETQYF
-	TRBJ1-3	TRBV19	few	TGTGCCAGTAGTTTCCCCTCAGGTGATCTATTACATTCGGCTGGAAACACCATATATTTT	CASSFPSGDLLHSAGNTIYF
-	TRBJ2-3	TRBV7-2	-	TGTGCCAGCAGCTTAGCCGCAGGGGTGAGCACAGATACGCAGTATTTT	CASSLAAGVSTDTQYF
-	TRBJ2-7	TRBV5-8	-	TGTGCCAGCAGCTTGGGTGGCAGCGAGCAGTACTTC	CASSLGGSEQYF
TRBD2	TRBJ2-1	TRBV10-3	-	TGTGCCATCAGTGGAACTAGCGGGATAAGCAATGAGCAGTTCTTC	CAISGTSGISNEQFF
-	TRBJ2-4	TRBV6-1	-	TGTGCCAGCAGTGAACGGTCGACGGACTGGACCCTATGCATTCAGTACTTC	CASSERSTDWTLCIQYF
TRBD1	TRBJ1-4	TRBV28	-	TGTGCCAGCAGTCAGGGGGCTAATGAAAAACTGTTTTTT	CASSQGANEKLFF
-	TRBJ2-5	TRBV7-8	few	TGTGCCAGCAGCTCATACTATGCGGGACGGGATGAGACCCAGTACTTC	CASSSYYAGRDETQYF